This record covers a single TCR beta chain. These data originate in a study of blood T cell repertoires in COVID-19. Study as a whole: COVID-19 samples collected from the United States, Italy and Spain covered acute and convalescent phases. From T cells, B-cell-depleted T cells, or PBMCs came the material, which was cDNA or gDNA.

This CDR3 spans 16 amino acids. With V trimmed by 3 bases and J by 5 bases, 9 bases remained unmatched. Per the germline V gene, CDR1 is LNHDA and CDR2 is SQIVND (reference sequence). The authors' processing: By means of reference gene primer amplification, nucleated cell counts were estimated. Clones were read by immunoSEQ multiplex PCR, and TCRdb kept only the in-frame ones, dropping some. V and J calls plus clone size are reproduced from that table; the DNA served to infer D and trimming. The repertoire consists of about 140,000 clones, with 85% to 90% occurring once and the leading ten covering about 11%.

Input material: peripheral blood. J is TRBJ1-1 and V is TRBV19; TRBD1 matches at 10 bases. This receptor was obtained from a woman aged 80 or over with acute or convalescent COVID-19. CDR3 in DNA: TGTGCCAGTAGTATCGAGCCGGGACAGGGGACGACTGAAGCTTTCTTT. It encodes CASSIEPGQGTTEAFF.